This entry lists 20 T cell receptor beta chains sequenced from one sample in a study of T-cell memory formation after mild COVID-19. TCRdb fed the 5' RACE reads into MiXCR, producing one record per CDR3 protein. The sample holds hundreds of thousands of distinct CDR3 sequences, around 13% seen once. Sequenced: PBMCs or a T cell subset sorted from them (not recorded which). The source is a man aged 18 to 35 who had mild COVID-19 (a few samples of this study predate the infection). Cell type and time point are not known.

The gene calls are TRBV27 and TRBJ2-1; 8 nucleotides match TRBD2. V shed 0 bases, J shed 5 bases, and the junction held 3 bases outside the gene matches. CDR3 length: 15 residues. CDR1 and CDR2 (germline): MNHEY, SMNVEV (reference sequence). CDR3 residues: CASSLSSGSHNEQFF. Here the CDR3 DNA reads TGTGCCAGCAGTTTATCGAGCGGGAGTCACAATGAGCAGTTCTTC.

This chain connects TRBV20-1 to TRBJ1-1; 10 nucleotides align to TRBD1. Trimming removed 3 bases from V and 5 bases from J; junction bases left unmatched: 6. Germline-derived CDR1 and CDR2 are DFQATT and SNEGSKA (reference sequence). The CDR3 totals 14 residues. DNA of the CDR3: TGCAGTGCTAGGACAGGGGGCCCTATGACTGAAGCTTTCTTT. It specifies CSARTGGPMTEAFF.

V usage is TRBV4-1 and J usage is TRBJ2-7, with D tentatively TRBD2 (5 bases). V lost 6 bases and J lost 3, with 9 bases in between. Germline assignment: CDR1 MGHRA and CDR2 YSYEKL. The CDR3 length is 12 residues. The CDR3 DNA reads as TGCGCCAGCAGGGGGAGAGGCTACGAGCAGTACTTC. As protein: CASRGRGYEQYF.

V is TRBV15 and J is TRBJ1-2; tentatively, D is TRBD1 (5 bases). Between the trimmed V and J ends, which lost 3 bases and 13 bases, there was a span of 21 bases. Germline V gives CDR1 LNHNV, CDR2 YYDKDF (reference sequence). There are 14 residues in the CDR3. This chain's CDR3 is CATSRAGTPRMATF. The CDR3 bases are TGTGCCACCAGCAGGGCAGGGACTCCGAGGATGGCCACCTTC.

This clonotype has a handful of counts. V gene TRBV6-6 combines with J gene TRBJ2-7, with a tentative D call TRBD1 (6 bases). V shed 10 bases and J shed 6 bases, with 13 bases lying between them. This CDR3 has 11 amino acids. CDR1 is MNHNY and CDR2 is SVGAGI in the germline V gene (reference sequence). The CDR3 coding sequence is TGTGCCACCGGGACACCGGCCGAGCAGTACTTC. As protein: CATGTPAEQYF.

This clonotype was picked up many times. CDR3 region: CASSLDRTQETQYF. In nucleotides, the CDR3 is TGCGCCAGCAGCTTGGACAGAACTCAAGAGACCCAGTACTTC. The chain employs TRBV5-1 and TRBJ2-5; D remains unclear. Germline CDR1 is SGHRS and CDR2 is YFSETQ. The CDR3 is 14 residues long. V lost 0 bases, J lost 2 bases, and 8 bases lay in between.

This clonotype has a handful of counts. The chain couples TRBV5-1 to TRBJ2-3, with a tentative D call TRBD1 (5 bases). V was cut by 4 bases and J by 3 bases, with 15 bases left in between. Germline values: CDR1 SGHRS, CDR2 YFSETQ. The CDR3 sequence is 15 residues long. DNA for the CDR3: TGCGCCAGCAGCGTTTCGGCAGGGAATACAGATACGCAGTATTTT. Amino acids: CASSVSAGNTDTQYF.

In this sample, this clonotype turned up many times. This chain joins TRBV12-3 or TRBV12-4 and TRBJ1-2; D remains unclear. CDR3 length: 14 amino acids. Trimming shortened V by 7 bases and J by 6 bases, and 18 bases separated the two germline ends. This CDR3 reads CASNSGRGTDGYTF. CDR3 sequence (DNA): TGTGCCAGCAACTCGGGTCGGGGAACGGATGGCTACACCTTC.

The chain carries TRBV4-2 and TRBJ2-1; D gene uncertain. The CDR3 sequence is 15 residues long. Germline values: CDR1 LGHNA, CDR2 YNFKEQ. V lost 2 bases to trimming and J lost 2 bases, with 10 bases between them. CDR3 amino acids: CASSQTSTTYNEQFF. The CDR3 DNA reads as TGTGCCAGCAGCCAAACCTCGACAACCTACAATGAGCAGTTCTTC.

This clonotype occurred many times. The chain combines TRBV21-1 with TRBJ2-7; the D segment call TRBD1 is taken from the table without a DNA check. TRBV21-1 is labeled a pseudogene. CDR3 length: 16 residues. Here the CDR3 reads CASSKASRGRLGEQYV. CDR3 DNA sequence: TGTGCCAGCAGCAAAGCCTCCAGGGGCCGCTTAGGCGAGCAGTACGTC.

The rearrangement uses TRBV20-1 and TRBJ1-3; D perhaps matches TRBD1 (5 bases). The CDR3 has 14 residues. CDR1 is DFQATT and CDR2 is SNEGSKA in the germline V gene (reference sequence). V was pared by 0 bases and J by 3 bases, with 9 bases between. This chain's CDR3 is CSARDWGGGNTIYF. The CDR3 DNA is TGCAGTGCTAGAGATTGGGGCGGTGGAAACACCATATATTTT.

The chain combines TRBV12-3 or TRBV12-4 with TRBJ2-2; D may match TRBD1 or TRBD2 (5 bases each). This CDR3 is built from 14 residues. Trimming removed 6 bases at V and 6 bases at J, with 14 bases between. CDR3 in DNA: TGTGCCAGCAGGAGTCCGGGGCGTGCCGGGGAGCTGTTTTTT. Its translation is CASRSPGRAGELFF.

The chain recombines TRBV5-5 with TRBJ2-4; D is ambiguous. V dropped 0 bases and J dropped 8 bases, with 12 bases sitting between them. Germline CDR1 SGHKS, CDR2 YYEKEE (reference sequence). This CDR3 region has 14 residues. The CDR3 sequence is CASSLVVGLDIQYF. CDR3 nucleotide sequence: TGTGCCAGCAGCTTGGTGGTAGGGTTAGACATTCAGTACTTC.

This clonotype was detected many times. The chain uses TRBV20-1 and TRBJ2-1; 9 bases agree with TRBD1. V lost 5 bases and J lost 9; bases outside the gene matches: 5. The germline V gene has CDR1 DFQATT and CDR2 SNEGSKA (reference sequence). The CDR3 spans 12 residues. CDR3 nucleotide sequence: TGCAGTGCTTCCGGGACAGGGACTGAGCAGTTCTTC. The encoded protein is CSASGTGTEQFF.

This chain joins TRBV3-1 and TRBJ2-7, with D perhaps TRBD1 or TRBD2 (6 bases each). The CDR3 runs 14 residues. V lost 1 base to trimming and J lost 6 bases, with 13 bases between them. The V gene's germline CDR1 is LGHDT and CDR2 YNNKEL (reference sequence). The CDR3 loop is CASSQGGAMGEQYV. The CDR3 DNA sequence: TGTGCCAGCAGCCAAGGGGGGGCAATGGGCGAGCAGTACGTC.

The CDR3 is CASSVDGGPLHF. The CDR3 DNA is TGTGCCAGCAGCGTAGATGGAGGTCCCCTCCACTTT. The V call is TRBV9, the J call TRBJ1-6; no reliable D call. CDR3 size: 12 residues. The V end lost 0 bases, the J end lost 13 bases, and 8 bases lay between the germline ends. Germline V gene data show CDR1 as SGDLS and CDR2 as YYNGEE.

This clonotype was detected a few times. The chain uses TRBV20-1 and TRBJ2-3; 7 bases fit TRBD2. Germline V CDR1 and CDR2: DFQATT, SNEGSKA (reference sequence). The CDR3 runs 16 residues. With V trimmed by 6 bases and J by 5 bases, 17 bases remained unmatched. CDR3 sequence reads: CSAQGTMRNVVDTQYF. CDR3 nucleotides: TGCAGTGCGCAAGGGACTATGCGGAACGTGGTAGATACGCAGTATTTT.

The rearrangement joins TRBV7-9 to TRBJ1-2, with 7 bases matching TRBD1. This CDR3 region has 16 residues. CDR1 SEHNR and CDR2 FQNEAQ come from the germline V gene (reference sequence). Trimming at V came to 4 bases and at J to 2 bases, leaving 10 bases not matched to a gene. The CDR3 loop reads CASSYQEGQRNYGYTF. The CDR3 DNA follows: TGTGCCAGCAGCTACCAGGAGGGACAGAGAAACTATGGCTACACCTTC.

This rearrangement joins TRBV4-3 to TRBJ1-5; D is unresolved. The germline V gene has CDR1 LGHNA and CDR2 YSLEER. This CDR3 spans 15 amino acids. V was shortened by 0 bases and J by 4 bases, with 10 bases between the two germline ends. CDR3 protein: CASSQDISVNQPQHF. CDR3 sequence (DNA): TGCGCCAGCAGCCAAGATATATCAGTTAATCAGCCCCAGCATTTT.

The gene calls are TRBV6-6 and TRBJ1-1, with 7 bases that match TRBD1. The germline V gene encodes CDR1 MNHNY and CDR2 SVGAGI (reference sequence). The CDR3 contains 13 residues. Unmatched junction bases numbered 3, after V lost 2 bases and J lost 6 bases. The DNA for the CDR3 is TGTGCCAGCAGTTACACAGACAGGGCTGAAGCTTTCTTT. It encodes CASSYTDRAEAFF.